This T cell receptor (beta chain) was identified during a study of blood T cells in healthy people across ages. Germline CDR1 SGHRS, CDR2 YFSETQ. V was trimmed by 0 bases and J by 5 bases, leaving 17 bases between them. This CDR3 is built from 16 residues. General study findings and limits: As naive T cell percentage varied, TCR beta diversity correlated strongly with it. One million T cells yielded diversity estimates that were considered underestimates.

Comment on this clonotype: Its antigen remains unknown.

PCR was performed a second time for about 7 to 11 cycles using a sample-barcoded 5' primer and a J-beta primer mix. TCRdb processed the 5' RACE reads anew with MiXCR; each CDR3 protein has one entry. The profile shows approximately 600,000 distinct CDR3 sequences, 45% to 65% of them singletons. The V and J genes are TRBV5-1 and TRBJ2-5; maybe TRBD1 (5 bases). This TCR was sampled from a man in his sixties in good health. Sequencing input: blood. The DNA of the CDR3 is TGCGCCAGCAGCTTGGTTCGGCAGGGAAAGTCGGAGACCCAGTACTTC. Translated: CASSLVRQGKSETQYF.